Sequencing of this T cell receptor (beta chain) was carried out in a study of T cell repertoires in cytomegalovirus infection. Study summary: HLA-B-restricted CMV epitopes that are well studied, plus recently identified HLA-C-restricted ones, were used by the study. CMV infection and matching HLA type were both indicated by public TCR beta signatures. The study, taken as a whole, reports: The cumulative frequency of public TCR beta families distinguished individuals who carried CMV together with the relevant HLA. HLA-C-restricted CMV-specific TCR beta clonotypes prevailed in the ex vivo response.

MiXCR, applied by TCRdb to the reads, yields one record per CDR3 protein. The table has fewer than 1,000,000 distinct CDR3 sequences, approximately 33% seen once. This clonotype was seen a handful of times. Its target is unknown. The CDR3 has 16 residues. In germline, CDR1 is LGHNT, CDR2 FRNRAP. V lost 0 bases and J 7 bases, leaving 18 bases between the germline ends. The rearrangement joins TRBV12-5 to TRBJ1-1, with D possibly TRBD1 on 5 matching bases. The material was cultured CD8+ T cells from PBMCs, obtained from culture after CMV antigen stimulation. The TCR sequence derives from a human donor in good health (CMV status not recorded). Some clones in this sample may be carry-over from other donors' samples. CDR3 in DNA: TGTGCTAGTGGTTTGGTACTCGAGACAGACCTTATTGAAGCTTTCTTT. It translates to CASGLVLETDLIEAFF. Complete variable domain (other parts from reference TRBV12-5 and TRBJ1-1): DARVTQTPRHKVTEMGQEVTMRCQPILGHNTVFWYRQTMMQGLELLAYFRNRAPLDDSGMPKDRFSAEMPDATLATLKIQPSEPRDSAVYFCASGLVLETDLIEAFFGQGTRLTVV.